The present TCR beta chain was sequenced within a study of OX40 agonist ivuxolimab in advanced cancers. Study-wide results and caveats: In CD8+ T cells, expanded clones were on average more numerous than in CD4+. Researchers did not establish what antigens the expanded peripheral T cells target. Part of the nonresponder group also had normalized T-cell clonal expansion that was low.

A note on this clone: Antigen specificity is unknown.

CDR3 length: 14 amino acids. Between the trimmed V and J ends, which lost 5 bases and 7 bases, there was a span of 15 bases. CDR1 and CDR2 (germline): SGHRS, YFSETQ. Here immunoSEQ multiplex PCR was the method, and the copy in TCRdb shows in-frame clones only, minus some. This table has about 100,000 clones, approximately 90% appearing once. A history of autoimmune disease or systemic immunosuppression excluded patients. The TCR sequence derives from an adult with an advanced solid tumor such as melanoma, head and neck, liver or kidney cancer. The specimen comprised CD4+ or CD8+ T cells sorted from blood, sampled in a trial of the OX40 agonist ivuxolimab. The chain carries TRBV5-1 and TRBJ2-2; the D gene is possibly TRBD1 (5 bases). Here the CDR3 reads CASRSVKQGGELFF. Written as DNA, the CDR3 is TGCGCCAGCAGGAGTGTCAAGCAGGGCGGGGAGCTGTTTTTT. Filled out from reference TRBV5-1 and TRBJ2-2, the complete variable domain reads KAGVTQTPRYLIKTRGQQVTLSCSPISGHRSVSWYQQTPGQGLQFLFEYFSETQRNKGNFPGRFSGRQFSNSRSEMNVSTLELGDSALYLCASRSVKQGGELFFGEGSRLTVL.